This T cell receptor beta chain was found in a study of blood T cell repertoires in COVID-19. Study context: From T cells, B-cell-depleted T cells, or PBMCs came the material, which was cDNA or gDNA.

Participant reports of clinical history set cohort assignment. Two negative PCRs, clearance, or symptom resolution characterized the recovered Cohort 3 donors. The CDR3 length is 14 residues. Germline assignment: CDR1 SGDLS and CDR2 YYNGEE. The V end was cut by 0 bases, the J end by 5 bases, with 10 bases between. Generated by immunoSEQ multiplex PCR, the TCRdb table keeps only in-frame clones and is missing some. The table includes over 250,000 clones, roughly 91% detected once. Sequencing used PBMCs or T cells enriched from blood (not recorded which). The chain joins TRBV9 to TRBJ2-3; possibly TRBD2 for D (7 bases). The clonotype was recovered from a woman in her fifties or sixties who had recovered from COVID-19. In DNA form, the CDR3 reads TGTGCCAGCAGCGTAGGAGCGGGACAAGATACGCAGTATTTT. Translated, it gives CASSVGAGQDTQYF.